Listed here are 25 T cell receptor gamma chains from one sample, sequenced in a study of γδ T cells in repeated Plasmodium falciparum infection. TCRdb reanalyzed the multiplex PCR reads using CATT. The repertoire holds roughly 15,000 gamma-chain clones, 1.6% seen once, with around 26% in the top ten. Vgamma9/Vdelta2+ and Vdelta2-negative gammadelta T cells were flow-sorted from PBMC for bulk sequencing. The source material was gamma-delta T cells from blood. The receptors come from a pool of human donors (malaria-infected and uninfected, not separated).

Concerning this clone: TCRdb's entry gives the protein of a much larger clone, which mismatches this DNA's translation at residue 7, likely from a read error; the protein reported here is translated from the DNA. The chain is built from TRGV4 and TRGJ1 or TRGJ2. The J gene is absent in TCRdb and was assigned here via DNA matching to germline. V lost 0 bases to trimming and J lost 12 bases; unmatched junction nucleotides: 11. This CDR3 region has 13 residues. The germline V gene encodes CDR1 EGSTGY and CDR2 YDSYTSSV. The CDR3 sequence is CATWDGSSWPKLF. CDR3 coding DNA: TGTGCCACCTGGGATGGGTCTTCGTGGCCGAAACTCTTT.

Only a few counts were recorded for this clone. Since a far larger clone is one base different, this is likely a read error. The sample has other DNA sequences that encode this CDR3 too. This rearrangement joins TRGV9 to TRGJ1 or TRGJ2. The CDR3 loop spans 16 amino acids. Germline CDR1 is GITISATS and CDR2 is ISYDGTV (reference sequence). The chain's CDR3 is CALWEVSTTNYYKKLF. CDR3 in DNA: TGCGCCTTGTGGGAGGTCAGCACTACGAATTATTATAAGAAACTCTTT.

This clone was found many times. Only one base separates this from a far larger clonotype, so it likely reflects a read error. The identical CDR3 is also encoded by other nucleotide sequences in the sample. This chain uses TRGV9 with TRGJ1 or TRGJ2. The J gene is absent in TCRdb and was assigned here via DNA matching to germline. CDR3 size: 15 residues. Germline loops: CDR1 GITISATS, CDR2 ISYDGTV (reference sequence). V lost 0 bases to trimming and J lost 5 bases; unmatched junction nucleotides: 10. The CDR3 DNA reads as TGTGCCTTGTGGGAGGTGGGATTATTGGATTATAAGAAACTCTTT. As protein: CALWEVGLLDYKKLF.

About this clone itself: TCRdb assigns this DNA the protein of a much larger clone, which departs from its translation at residue 8; this likely reflects a read error, and the protein shown comes from translating the DNA. The chain is built from TRGV9 and TRGJ1 or TRGJ2. No J segment appears in TCRdb, so it was assigned here by matching the sequence to germline. The CDR3 has 13 residues. Trimming at V came to 1 base and at J to 12 bases, leaving 12 bases not matched to a gene. The germline V gene has CDR1 GITISATS and CDR2 ISYDGTV (reference sequence). This chain's CDR3 is CALWEVLSLGKLF. The CDR3 coding sequence is TGTGCCTTGTGGGAGGTCTTATCCCTTGGGAAACTCTTT.

This clone showed up many times. The protein TCRdb lists belongs to a much larger clone and differs from this DNA's translation at residue 3, which points to a read error; the protein shown is made from the DNA. The chain carries TRGV9 and TRGJ1 or TRGJ2. Germline V gene sequence: CDR1 GITISATS, CDR2 ISYDGTV (reference sequence). The CDR3 runs to 15 residues. The CDR3, as DNA: TGTGCCTCGTGGGTATTCATATCGAATTATTATAAGAAACTCTTT. This encodes CASWVFISNYYKKLF.

The table lists this clone with a few counts. The TCRdb record carries a much larger clone's protein, which differs from this DNA's translation at residue 3; a read error is the likely cause, and the protein listed here is the DNA translation. The chain is built from TRGV9 and TRGJP1. Assignment of the J gene here rests on matching the DNA to germline, because TCRdb gives none. This CDR3 spans 16 amino acids. The V gene's germline CDR1 is GITISATS and CDR2 ISYDGTV (reference sequence). Here the CDR3 DNA reads TGTGCCTCGTGGGAGGCAATCAATACCACTGGTTGGTTCAAGATATTT. It is translated as CASWEAINTTGWFKIF.

This clone turned up a few times. This likely reflects a read error, since a far larger clone is one base away. Other DNA variants within this sample encode the same CDR3. V gene TRGV9 combines with J gene TRGJP2. The J gene was not available in TCRdb and was assigned here by matching the DNA to germline segments. The junction had 8 bases not matched to a gene; V was cut back by 4 bases and J by 3 bases. CDR3 length equals 15 residues. CDR1 and CDR2 from the germline V gene are GITISATS and ISYDGTV (reference sequence). In DNA form, the CDR3 reads TGTGCCTTGTGGGAACCGGTCGGTAGTGATTGGATCAAGACGTTT. Its translation is CALWEPVGSDWIKTF.

This clone has just a few counts. TCRdb's entry gives the protein of a much larger clone, which mismatches this DNA's translation at residue 4, likely from a read error; the protein reported here is translated from the DNA. The rearrangement joins TRGV4 to TRGJ1 or TRGJ2. Because TCRdb records no J gene, it was assigned here through a match of the DNA to germline. The CDR3 extends over 12 amino acids. Germline-derived CDR1 and CDR2 are EGSTGY and YDSYTSSV. CDR3 amino acids: CATRDRTNKKLF. The CDR3 DNA is TGTGCCACCCGGGATAGGACGAATAAGAAACTCTTT.

A few counts support this clone. The TCRdb record carries a much larger clone's protein, which differs from this DNA's translation at residue 8; a read error is the likely cause, and the protein listed here is the DNA translation. The gene calls are TRGV9 and TRGJP. Assignment of the J gene here rests on matching the DNA to germline, because TCRdb gives none. Germline assignment: CDR1 GITISATS and CDR2 ISYDGTV (reference sequence). The CDR3 runs 16 residues. CDR3 residues: CALWDQQKLGKKIKVF. The CDR3 bases are TGTGCCTTGTGGGACCAGCAAAAGTTGGGCAAAAAAATCAAGGTATTT.

By share, this clone counts as medium-sized. The chain is built from TRGV4 and TRGJ1 or TRGJ2. CDR1 and CDR2 from the germline V gene are EGSTGY and YDSYTSSV. CDR3 length: 12 amino acids. The junction had 3 bases not matched to a gene; V was cut back by 1 base and J by 6 bases. Here the CDR3 DNA reads TGTGCCACCTGGGATGGATGTTATAAGAAACTCTTT. Translation: CATWDGCYKKLF.

Worth noting for this clone: This likely reflects a read error, since a far larger clone is one base away. The CDR3 here is CATWDGPRKLF. The DNA of the CDR3 is TGTGCCACCTGGGATGGGCCACGGAAGCTCTTT. The chain couples TRGV4 to TRGJ1 or TRGJ2. The CDR3 totals 11 residues. In germline, CDR1 is EGSTGY, CDR2 YDSYTSSV. The trim removed 0 bases at V and 16 bases at J, leaving 9 bases unmatched.

This clone was recorded many times. The translation of this DNA and the TCRdb protein of a much larger clone differ at residue 3, probably owing to a read error; the protein shown here is translated from the DNA. The chain uses TRGV9 and TRGJP. TCRdb is silent on the J gene; assignment here came from matching the DNA to germline. The germline V gene has CDR1 GITISATS and CDR2 ISYDGTV (reference sequence). The CDR3 consists of 16 residues. CDR3 in DNA: TGTGCCTCGTGGGAAACGGAGGAGTTGGGCAAAAAAATCAAGGTATTT. It encodes CASWETEELGKKIKVF.

A few counts support this clone. The protein TCRdb gives is from a much larger clone and does not agree with this DNA's translation at residue 5, likely a read error; the protein shown here comes from the DNA. The rearrangement joins TRGV9 to TRGJP1. Here the J gene came from matching the DNA to germline, since TCRdb omits it. There are 18 residues in the CDR3. Germline V gene sequence: CDR1 GITISATS, CDR2 ISYDGTV (reference sequence). The CDR3 DNA reads TGTGCCTTGTGGGTGGTGAAAACTCTTTTTTCCTCTGGTTGGTTCAAGATATTT. It is translated as CALWVVKTLFSSGWFKIF.

This clone was detected a few times. TCRdb's entry gives the protein of a much larger clone, which mismatches this DNA's translation at residue 5, likely from a read error; the protein reported here is translated from the DNA. This chain connects TRGV8 to TRGJ1 or TRGJ2. No J gene was available from TCRdb, and it was assigned here by a germline match of the DNA. The CDR3 length is 13 residues. J lost 8 bases, V lost 5 bases, and 12 bases had no gene match. From germline, CDR1 is VENAVY and CDR2 YDSYNSRV. The CDR3 sequence: CATWVITRNKKLF. The DNA for the CDR3 is TGTGCCACCTGGGTTATTACCAGGAATAAGAAACTCTTT.

Concerning this clone: The protein given by TCRdb reflects a much larger clone and differs at residue 14 from this DNA's translation, likely from a read error; the protein shown is the DNA's translation. The chain uses TRGV3 and TRGJ1 or TRGJ2. The J gene is absent in TCRdb and was assigned here via DNA matching to germline. The CDR3 contains 20 residues. Germline V gene data show CDR1 as VTNTFY and CDR2 as YDVSTARD (reference sequence). V lost 0 bases and J lost 12; bases outside the gene matches: 32. CDR3 protein: CATWDRPYWSPHIPPLGKLF. The CDR3 nucleotides read TGTGCCACCTGGGACAGGCCTTATTGGTCGCCTCATATACCCCCTTTAGGGAAACTCTTT.

This clone was seen only a few times. TCRdb's listed protein matches a much larger clone and diverges from this DNA's translation at residue 5, likely through a read error; the protein shown comes from the DNA. Here the CDR3 DNA reads TGTGCCACCTGGGGCAGGTTTAGTCGGAGTAGTGATTGGATCAAGACGTTT. It encodes CATWGRFSRSSDWIKTF. The chain employs TRGV3 and TRGJP2. TCRdb gives no J gene; it was assigned here by matching the DNA to germline. There are 17 residues in the CDR3. CDR1 VTNTFY and CDR2 YDVSTARD come from the germline V gene (reference sequence).

This clone has more than one count but fewer than ten. TCRdb shows a much larger clone's protein in place of this DNA's translation, and the two differ at residue 7, likely through a read error; the protein shown is translated from the DNA. The genes are TRGV9 and TRGJ1 or TRGJ2. Because TCRdb records no J gene, it was assigned here through a match of the DNA to germline. The ends lost 3 bases at V and 7 bases at J; junction bases unmatched: 6. Germline CDR1 GITISATS, CDR2 ISYDGTV (reference sequence). The CDR3 has 12 amino acids. The CDR3 region is CALWEPPYKKLF. The CDR3 region has the DNA TGTGCCTTGTGGGAGCCACCCTATAAGAAACTCTTT.

This clone was found many times. Translating this DNA gives a protein that differs at residue 11 from the TCRdb one, which belongs to a much larger clone; a read error is likely, and the protein shown is this translation. The V and J genes are TRGV9 and TRGJ1 or TRGJ2. J gave up 6 bases and V 3 bases, and 17 bases lay outside the gene matches. The CDR3 totals 16 residues. CDR1 and CDR2 from the germline V gene are GITISATS and ISYDGTV (reference sequence). Written as DNA, the CDR3 is TGTGCCTTGTGGGAGAAGGAAGTCTTCGATTGTTATAAGAAACTCTTT. Encoded protein: CALWEKEVFDCYKKLF.

The table lists this clone with many counts. The TCRdb protein comes from a much larger clone and disagrees with this DNA's translation at residue 7, likely due to a read error; the protein given here is derived from the DNA. This chain uses TRGV5 with TRGJP. The junction had 8 bases not matched to a gene; V was cut back by 0 bases and J by 9 bases. The CDR3 covers 17 residues. The germline gives CDR1 VINAFY, CDR2 YDVSNSKD. CDR3 amino acids: CATWDRPGGLGKKIKVF. The CDR3 coding sequence is TGTGCCACCTGGGACAGGCCGGGGGGGTTGGGCAAAAAAATCAAGGTATTT.

With regard to this clone: The protein in TCRdb stems from a much larger clone and differs at residue 12 from this DNA's translation, likely a read error; here the protein is translated from the DNA. The chain uses TRGV9 and TRGJ1 or TRGJ2. TCRdb supplies no J gene; here it was assigned by aligning the nucleotide sequence to germline. Trimming took 0 bases from V and 5 from J; bases not matched to a gene: 16. The CDR3 sequence is 17 residues long. Germline-derived CDR1 and CDR2 are GITISATS and ISYDGTV (reference sequence). The CDR3 DNA sequence: TGTGCCTTGTGGGAGGTGCTTGGGATAGGAAATCATTATAAGAAACTCTTT. Translation: CALWEVLGIGNHYKKLF.

This clone was found many times. This chain links TRGV4 with TRGJ1 or TRGJ2. V lost 2 bases to trimming and J lost 3 bases; unmatched junction nucleotides: 4. The germline V gene encodes CDR1 EGSTGY and CDR2 YDSYTSSV. This CDR3 has 13 amino acids. In DNA, the CDR3 is TGTGCCACCTGGGATGCGACTTATTATAAGAAACTCTTT. Its protein product is CATWDATYYKKLF.

In regard to this clone: TCRdb shows a much larger clone's protein in place of this DNA's translation, and the two differ at residue 5, likely through a read error; the protein shown is translated from the DNA. This chain links TRGV9 with TRGJ1 or TRGJ2. The CDR3 runs to 13 residues. J was trimmed by 8 bases and V by 4 bases; bases with no gene match: 11. Per the germline V gene, CDR1 is GITISATS and CDR2 is ISYDGTV (reference sequence). CDR3 in amino acids: CALWDVRGDKKLF. The CDR3 nucleotides are TGTGCCTTGTGGGATGTGAGGGGGGATAAGAAACTCTTT.

In its sample, this clone was seen a few times. TCRdb has a much larger clone's protein, which differs at residue 9 from the translation of this DNA, likely because of a read error; what is shown is the protein translated from the DNA. The same CDR3 can be traced to other DNA sequences in this sample. This rearrangement joins TRGV9 to TRGJP. The J gene, absent from TCRdb, was called here by matching the DNA to germline. With V trimmed by 0 bases and J by 4 bases, 36 bases remained unmatched. In germline, CDR1 is GITISATS, CDR2 ISYDGTV (reference sequence). The CDR3 covers 28 residues. CDR3 sequence (DNA): TGTGCCTTGTGGGAGGTGTTCCGAGCCCAAAGTTCAGGCCCTTTACGCCTTCAACAAGAGTTGGGCAAAAAAATCAAGGTATTT. The encoded protein is CALWEVFRAQSSGPLRLQQELGKKIKVF.

This clone was recorded many times. This DNA translates differently at residue 7 from the TCRdb protein, which is that of a much larger clone; a read error is likely, and the protein shown is the DNA's own translation. V usage is TRGV9 and J usage is TRGJ1 or TRGJ2. J was trimmed by 0 bases and V by 2 bases; bases with no gene match: 7. CDR1 is GITISATS, CDR2 ISYDGTV, per germline (reference sequence). The CDR3 sequence is 15 residues long. This chain's CDR3 is CALWEGRLNYYKKLF. Written as DNA, the CDR3 is TGTGCCTTGTGGGAGGGAAGACTGAATTATTATAAGAAACTCTTT.

The sample holds many counts of this clone. The protein given by TCRdb reflects a much larger clone and differs at residue 4 from this DNA's translation, likely from a read error; the protein shown is the DNA's translation. The chain couples TRGV4 to TRGJ1 or TRGJ2. The V gene's germline CDR1 is EGSTGY and CDR2 YDSYTSSV. The junction had 12 bases not matched to a gene; V was cut back by 10 bases and J by 12 bases. This CDR3 region has 10 residues. Here the CDR3 reads CATAYRWKLF. The CDR3 DNA follows: TGTGCCACGGCTTACCGTTGGAAACTCTTT.